Sequencing of this T cell receptor beta chain was carried out in a study of CD8+CD57+ T cells in acquired aplastic anemia (dated by TCRdb to between 2018 and 2020). Turning to the overall study: Extracted DNA from sorted CD4+ and CD8+ cells averaged approximately 3 ug, ranging from roughly 0.17 to 27.4 ug. A CD8+CD57+ expansion meant a frequency higher than the mean frequency seen in healthy subjects.

Broader findings and caveats from the paper: Between patients and healthy controls, no significant difference in CD8+ Simpson's diversity was found (P=0.060). About 30 CD8+ CDR3 sequences were found in both patients and controls but appeared to be highly expressed in patients and within the immunodominant clones of the patients.

TCR beta VDJ combination and CDR3 sequence profiling used genomic DNA as the template. An Illumina HiSeq 2000 was the platform used for TCR repertoire sequencing. The paper's data handling went like this. TRBV/TRBJ rearrangement plots, CDR3 size and DJ length profiles, and Simpson's diversity index were used to evaluate the repertoires. The most abundant DNA sequence in the deep sequencing data was taken as the immunodominant clone. CDR3 amino acid sequences were screened for sharing across subjects and compared with published repertoires and the VDJdb database. The public reads were run again by TCRdb, first through fastp at Q25 and then through MiXCR, and only productive beta chains were kept. Here each entry gathers all rows of one CDR3 protein and keeps the most common genes and DNA. The V and J calls and clone size are TCRdb's, not the authors'. Recorded for this sample are 150,000 to 200,000 distinct CDR3 sequences; roughly 48% of them occurred a single time. The top ten hold approximately 1% of the sample.

For this clonotype: No antigen is known for it. The record has no base qualities; no much larger clone is one base away.

Expansion of CD8+CD57+ cells had been shown by flow cytometry in the patients chosen for sequencing. Every patient had a diagnosis of severe acquired aplastic anemia based on International Study of Aplastic Anemia and Agranulocytosis and Camitta criteria. Patients had received no therapy at the time of blood sampling. TCR repertoires of sorted CD4+ and CD8+ blood T cells from severe aplastic anemia patients and healthy subjects were deep-sequenced in the study. Patients were enrolled under clinicaltrials.gov protocols 00001620, 01623167, 00001397, 00071045, 00081523 and 00961064 in the USA. Ficoll-Paque density gradient centrifugation was used to isolate peripheral blood mononuclear cells. Before DNA extraction, CD4+ and CD8+ T cells were sorted with FACS or magnetic beads. The germline V gene encodes CDR1 SNHLY and CDR2 FYNNEI. The CDR3 sequence holds 13 residues, the cysteine and phenylalanine included. Of all the DNA, just the CDR3 is kept, 39 bases in frame from base 1. The trim is 7 bases for V and 5 bases for J, with a gap of 14 bases between the germline ends.

Sequenced: sorted CD4+, CD8+, or CD8+CD57+ T cells (not recorded which) from PBMCs. The chain couples TRBV2 to TRBJ2-5; the D segment might be TRBD1 or TRBD2, since each matches 5 bases. This TCR derives from a human donor with aplastic anemia. For the CDR3, the sequence is CASIKRGVETQYF. The nucleotides are TGTGCCAGCATCAAGAGGGGTGTCGAGACCCAGTACTTC.